One sample yielded the 27 T cell receptor beta chains listed below, sequenced in a study of OX40 agonist ivuxolimab in advanced cancers. Measured with immunoSEQ multiplex PCR; TCRdb has only the in-frame clones, and not every one. The sample carries some 24,000 clones, roughly three quarters recorded once. The source material was CD4+ or CD8+ T cells sorted from blood, sampled in a trial of the OX40 agonist ivuxolimab. These receptors were taken from an adult with an advanced solid tumor such as melanoma, head and neck, liver or kidney cancer.

The chain combines TRBV7-2 with TRBJ2-1; either TRBD1 or TRBD2 may fit D (5 bases each). Germline V gene lookup returns CDR1 SGHTA and CDR2 FQGNSA. Between the trimmed V and J ends, which lost 3 bases and 9 bases, there was a span of 15 bases. The CDR3 is 14 amino acids. The CDR3 sequence: CASSFRRGLGEQFF. The CDR3 region has the DNA TGTGCCAGCAGCTTCCGCCGGGGCCTCGGTGAGCAGTTCTTC.

The V call is TRBV19, the J call TRBJ2-2; unclear D gene. V gave up 3 bases and J gave up 7 bases, with 6 bases separating them. This CDR3 contains 12 residues. Germline V gene lookup returns CDR1 LNHDA and CDR2 SQIVND (reference sequence). CDR3 DNA: TGTGCCAGTAGTATCGGGCTCGGGGAGCTGTTTTTT. Encoded protein: CASSIGLGELFF.

This clone was found a few times. CDR3 bases: TGTGCCAGCAGCCGACAGGGACTAGCGGGCAGCTATGAGCAGTTCTTC. Translating gives CASSRQGLAGSYEQFF. V and J are TRBV4-2 and TRBJ2-1; 12 nucleotides align to TRBD2. Germline V gene sequence: CDR1 LGHNA, CDR2 YNFKEQ. Unmatched junction bases numbered 9, after V lost 4 bases and J lost 8 bases. This CDR3 is 16 amino acids long.

The chain combines TRBV6-5 with TRBJ2-7, with 10 bases identical to TRBD1. The CDR3 consists of 13 residues. V trimming: 1 base; J trimming: 6 bases; junction bases outside the gene matches: 0. CDR1 is MNHEY, CDR2 SVGAGI, per germline. The CDR3 nucleotides are TGTGCCAGCAGTTACTGGACAGGGGGCGAGCAGTACTTC. Translation gives CASSYWTGGEQYF.

V gene TRBV7-3 combines with J gene TRBJ2-2; weak D call: TRBD1 (6 bases). Germline V lookup: CDR1 SGHTA, CDR2 FQGTGA. Deletions cut 2 bases from V and 0 bases from J, with 10 bases between. The CDR3 sequence is 16 residues long. The chain's CDR3 is CASSLGGQANTGELFF. CDR3 sequence (DNA): TGTGCCAGCAGCTTAGGGGGACAAGCGAACACCGGGGAGCTGTTTTTT.

This clone occurred once. The J gene is TRBJ1-5, the V gene TRBV28; D uncertain. The CDR3 has 11 amino acids. Deletions cut 7 bases from V and 11 bases from J, with 12 bases between. Germline values: CDR1 MDHEN, CDR2 SYDVKM. The CDR3 nucleotides read TGTGCCAGCACCGGTGGATGGACCCAGCATTTT. It yields the protein CASTGGWTQHF.

This clone was detected only a few times. This chain uses TRBV27 with TRBJ2-7, with D possibly TRBD2 on 6 matching bases. CDR1 is MNHEY and CDR2 is SMNVEV in the germline V gene (reference sequence). This CDR3 contains 13 residues. V was shortened by 8 bases and J by 4 bases, with 15 bases between the two germline ends. The CDR3 here is CASSKEGWYEQYF. The CDR3 nucleotides are TGTGCCAGCTCCAAGGAGGGGTGGTACGAGCAGTACTTC.

The gene calls are TRBV7-3 and TRBJ2-3; TRBD1 or TRBD2 may be the D gene (5 bases each). CDR3 length equals 14 residues. Looked up from germline, CDR1 is SGHTA and CDR2 is FQGTGA. V shed 6 bases and J shed 0 bases, with 10 bases lying between them. The CDR3 sequence: CASSQGGSTDTQYF. The DNA of the CDR3 is TGTGCCAGCAGTCAGGGCGGGAGCACAGATACGCAGTATTTT.

The V gene is TRBV5-1, the J gene TRBJ1-2; 10 positions match TRBD1. The CDR3 totals 14 residues. Germline V gene sequence: CDR1 SGHRS, CDR2 YFSETQ. J gave up 7 bases and V 6 bases, and 9 bases lay outside the gene matches. CDR3 nucleotide sequence: TGCGCCAGCAATATGGGACAGGGGCAAAGTGGCTACACCTTC. It translates to CASNMGQGQSGYTF.

This chain connects TRBV28 to TRBJ2-7; either TRBD1 or TRBD2 may supply D (5 bases each). Deletions cut 7 bases from V and 7 bases from J, with 11 bases between. Germline V gives CDR1 MDHEN, CDR2 SYDVKM. The length of the CDR3 is 11 residues. The CDR3 region is CASTPGREQYF. The CDR3 bases are TGTGCCAGCACCCCGGGACGGGAGCAGTACTTC.

Regarding this clone: In this CDR3 the conserved last residue, phenylalanine or tryptophan, is missing, so a read error is likely. This chain's CDR3 is CASSQESGDPRAYGYTS. CDR3 nucleotide sequence: TGCGCCAGCAGCCAAGAATCGGGGGACCCGCGGGCTTATGGCTACACCTCC. The V and J genes are TRBV4-1 and TRBJ1-2; a possible D gene is TRBD1 (5 bases). V was clipped by 0 bases and J by 5 bases, with 19 bases between them. Germline CDR1 reads MGHRA; CDR2 reads YSYEKL. CDR3 length: 17 residues.

The chain combines TRBV16 with TRBJ1-5, with D hard to call. The CDR3 runs to 12 residues. Germline CDR1 is KGHSY and CDR2 is FQNENV. Deletions cut 4 bases from V and 6 bases from J, with 7 bases between. Written as DNA, the CDR3 is TGTGCCAGCAGCCCCCCCTTTCAGCCCCAGCATTTT. It encodes CASSPPFQPQHF.

The table lists this clone with a few counts. This chain connects TRBV6-5 to TRBJ2-6; D is undetermined. The CDR3 runs 14 residues. CDR1 and CDR2 from the germline V gene are MNHEY and SVGAGI. Between the trimmed V and J ends, which lost 3 bases and 2 bases, there was a span of 5 bases. Written as DNA, the CDR3 is TGTGCCAGCAGTTATATGGCTGGGGCCAACGTCCTGACTTTC. It translates to CASSYMAGANVLTF.

This chain joins TRBV27 and TRBJ2-2; 15 nucleotides agree with TRBD2. The CDR3 extends over 17 amino acids. Trimming at V came to 7 bases and at J to 3 bases, leaving 6 bases not matched to a gene. Germline V CDR1 and CDR2: MNHEY, SMNVEV (reference sequence). CDR3 bases: TGTGCCAGCATTGGACTAGCGGGAGGGAGGGACACCGGGGAGCTGTTTTTT. Translating it yields CASIGLAGGRDTGELFF.

CDR3 region: CASSYAQKLFF. CDR3 bases: TGTGCCAGCAGTTACGCCCAAAAACTGTTTTTT. This rearrangement joins TRBV6-5 to TRBJ1-4, with no clear D. The CDR3 length is 11 residues. V lost 2 bases and J 9 bases, leaving 4 bases between the germline ends. CDR1 and CDR2 from the germline V gene are MNHEY and SVGAGI.

The V gene is TRBV28, the J gene TRBJ2-5, with TRBD2 matching over 13 bases. The CDR3 has 16 amino acids. V trimming: 6 bases; J trimming: 4 bases; junction bases outside the gene matches: 8. The germline V gene encodes CDR1 MDHEN and CDR2 SYDVKM. DNA for the CDR3: TGTGCCAGCAGCACACCCAGACTAGCGGGAGGAGAGACCCAGTACTTC. Translation: CASSTPRLAGGETQYF.

The chain couples TRBV11-2 to TRBJ1-1, with TRBD1 matching 9 bases. The CDR3 sequence is 15 residues long. The junction had 6 bases not matched to a gene; V was cut back by 3 bases and J by 4 bases. Germline CDR1 SGHAT, CDR2 FQNNGV. CDR3 residues: CASSFLGTGPTEAFF. CDR3 in DNA: TGTGCCAGCAGCTTCCTCGGGACAGGGCCCACTGAAGCTTTCTTT. Full variable domain (missing parts from reference TRBV11-2 and TRBJ1-1): EAGVAQSPRYKIIEKRQSVAFWCNPISGHATLYWYQQILGQGPKLLIQFQNNGVVDDSQLPKDRFSAERLKGVDSTLKIQPAKLEDSAVYLCASSFLGTGPTEAFFGQGTRLTVV.

The chain employs TRBV2 and TRBJ1-2; tentative D call: TRBD1 (6 bases). The CDR3 runs 14 residues. With 5 bases removed from V and 0 bases from J, the gap between germline ends came to 10 bases. Looked up from germline, CDR1 is SNHLY and CDR2 is FYNNEI. The CDR3 region has the DNA TGTGCCAGCAGTCGGACAGAGACTAACTATGGCTACACCTTC. Its protein is CASSRTETNYGYTF.

The chain combines TRBV18 with TRBJ2-1; 10 positions match TRBD1. Germline V lookup: CDR1 KGHSH, CDR2 LQKENI. The CDR3 has 15 amino acids. Trimming removed 3 bases from V and 6 bases from J; junction bases left unmatched: 5. As DNA, the CDR3 is TGTGCCAGCTCACCCGGGCGGACAGGGGGCAATGAGCAGTTCTTC. It codes for CASSPGRTGGNEQFF.

CDR3 nucleotide sequence: TGTGCCAGCAGACAGGAGCTCTATAATTCACCCCTCCACTTT. Translation: CASRQELYNSPLHF. V is TRBV19 and J is TRBJ1-6, with a tentative D call TRBD1 (6 bases). V dropped 9 bases and J dropped 3 bases, with 12 bases sitting between them. The CDR3 has 14 residues. The germline gives CDR1 LNHDA, CDR2 SQIVND (reference sequence).

This chain uses TRBV5-1 with TRBJ2-3; D unclear. The CDR3 consists of 15 residues. Germline lookup yields CDR1 SGHRS and CDR2 YFSETQ. Trimming took 3 bases from V and 0 from J, leaving 11 bases between them. The CDR3 spells CASSWQDVSTDTQYF. The CDR3 nucleotides are TGCGCCAGCAGCTGGCAGGACGTTAGCACAGATACGCAGTATTTT.

Notes on this clone: The junction departs from germline at one end; a sequencing error may be responsible. V gene TRBV6-1 combines with J gene TRBJ2-2; no reliable D call. The CDR3 spans 13 residues. Germline V lookup: CDR1 MNHNS, CDR2 SASEGT. The CDR3 loop reads CASREANTGELFF. DNA of the CDR3: TGTGCCAGCAGGGAAGCGAACACCGGGGAGCTGTTTTTT.

V is TRBV19 and J is TRBJ2-2; the D gene is possibly TRBD1 (6 bases). The V end was cut by 1 base, the J end by 6 bases, with 12 bases between. This CDR3 has 15 amino acids. Per the germline V gene, CDR1 is LNHDA and CDR2 is SQIVND (reference sequence). The chain's CDR3 is CASSIGSDRPGELFF. The CDR3 DNA follows: TGTGCCAGTAGTATAGGATCCGACAGGCCCGGGGAGCTGTTTTTT.

This chain joins TRBV7-3 and TRBJ1-1; D is possibly TRBD1 (5 bases). Trimming removed 4 bases at V and 4 bases at J, with 10 bases between. CDR1 is SGHTA and CDR2 is FQGTGA in the germline V gene. This CDR3 is 13 amino acids long. CDR3 in DNA: TGTGCCAGCAGCTCTGAGGGGTTCACTGAAGCTTTCTTT. It encodes CASSSEGFTEAFF.

The rearrangement links TRBV7-6 to TRBJ2-6; TRBD1 matches at 8 bases. V shed 4 bases and J 2 bases; nucleotides not matched to a gene: 1. The germline gives CDR1 SGHVS, CDR2 FNYEAQ. The CDR3 has 15 amino acids. CDR3 nucleotide sequence: TGTGCCAGCAGCTCGGACAGGGCTGGGGCCAACGTCCTGACTTTC. The encoded protein is CASSSDRAGANVLTF.

The chain employs TRBV5-1 and TRBJ2-1, with TRBD2 matching over 10 bases. In germline, CDR1 is SGHRS, CDR2 YFSETQ. With V trimmed by 0 bases and J by 10 bases, 4 bases remained unmatched. The CDR3 extends over 14 amino acids. The CDR3 spells CASSLGLAGVEQFF. CDR3 in DNA: TGCGCCAGCAGCTTGGGTCTAGCGGGAGTCGAGCAGTTCTTC.

This chain connects TRBV27 to TRBJ2-3; possibly TRBD2 for D (6 bases). The CDR3 loop spans 13 amino acids. V lost 4 bases and J 4 bases, leaving 9 bases between the germline ends. Germline-derived CDR1 and CDR2 are MNHEY and SMNVEV (reference sequence). This CDR3 reads CASSSGLSDTQYF. The CDR3 DNA sequence: TGTGCCAGCAGTTCGGGACTGTCAGATACGCAGTATTTT.